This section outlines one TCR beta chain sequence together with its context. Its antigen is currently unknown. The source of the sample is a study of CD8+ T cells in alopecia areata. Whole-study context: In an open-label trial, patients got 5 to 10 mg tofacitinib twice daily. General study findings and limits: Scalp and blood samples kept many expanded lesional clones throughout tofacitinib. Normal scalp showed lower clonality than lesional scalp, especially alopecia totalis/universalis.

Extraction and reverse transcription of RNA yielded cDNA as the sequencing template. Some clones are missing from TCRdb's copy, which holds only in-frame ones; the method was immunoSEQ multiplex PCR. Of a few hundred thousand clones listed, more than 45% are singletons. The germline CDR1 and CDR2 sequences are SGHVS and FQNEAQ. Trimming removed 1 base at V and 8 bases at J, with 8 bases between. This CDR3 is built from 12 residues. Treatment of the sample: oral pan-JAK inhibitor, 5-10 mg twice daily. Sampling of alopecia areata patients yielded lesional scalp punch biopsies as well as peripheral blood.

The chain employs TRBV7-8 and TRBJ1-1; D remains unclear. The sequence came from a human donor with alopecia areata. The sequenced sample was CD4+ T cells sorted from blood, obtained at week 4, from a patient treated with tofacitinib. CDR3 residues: CASSLVGKEAFF. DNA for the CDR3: TGTGCCAGCAGCTTAGTTGGGAAAGAAGCTTTCTTT.